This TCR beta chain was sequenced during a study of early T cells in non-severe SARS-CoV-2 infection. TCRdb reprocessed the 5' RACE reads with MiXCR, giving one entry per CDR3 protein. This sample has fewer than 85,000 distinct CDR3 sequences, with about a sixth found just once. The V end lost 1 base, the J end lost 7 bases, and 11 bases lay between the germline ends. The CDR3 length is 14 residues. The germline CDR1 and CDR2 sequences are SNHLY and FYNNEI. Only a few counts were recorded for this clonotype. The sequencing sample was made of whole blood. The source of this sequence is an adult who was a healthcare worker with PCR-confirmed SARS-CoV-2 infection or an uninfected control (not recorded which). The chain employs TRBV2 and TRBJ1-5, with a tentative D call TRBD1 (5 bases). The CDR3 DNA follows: TGTGCCAGCAGTGAAGGGGCAGGGATCCAGCCCCAGCATTTT. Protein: CASSEGAGIQPQHF.